This is a list of T cell receptor beta chains from one sample in a study of blood T cell repertoires in COVID-19. Only in-frame clones appear in the TCRdb table, and some are missing; sequencing was by immunoSEQ multiplex PCR. The sample lists over 80,000 clones; about nine tenths were seen once. Sequences were obtained from peripheral blood. These receptors were collected from a man aged 50 to 59 with acute or convalescent COVID-19. CDR3s include the opening cysteine and the closing phenylalanine or tryptophan. Each record gives: clone size, D gene, J gene, V gene, CDR3 DNA, CDR3 protein. D genes are given only for firm matches. The size of a clone is reported for some rows only, either as once, few or many, or as a class for expanded clones.

>NA|NA|TRBJ2-7|TRBV4-1
TGCGCCAGCAGCCAAGAAGAAATCTTAGGGAGCGAGCAGTACTTC
CASSQEEILGSEQYF
>NA|NA|TRBJ2-3|TRBV11-3
TGTGCCAGCAGGGCGACGGGACATGACACAGATACGCAGTATTTT
CASRATGHDTDTQYF
>NA|NA|TRBJ2-3|TRBV18
TGTGCCAGCTCACCACTACCCATAAAGGGGGGCACAGATACGCAGTATTTT
CASSPLPIKGGTDTQYF
>NA|TRBD2|TRBJ2-2|TRBV7-3
TGTGCCAGCAGCTTACTAGCGGGAGGCTATACCGGGGAGCTGTTTTTT
CASSLLAGGYTGELFF
>NA|TRBD1|TRBJ1-1|TRBV6-1
TGTGCCAGCAGTGACGCGCAGGGGGCGGCGGCTTTCTTT
CASSDAQGAAAFF
>NA|NA|TRBJ2-4|TRBV5-6
TGTGCCAGCAGCCCACAGGGTCCTCTAGCCAAAAACATTCAGTACTTC
CASSPQGPLAKNIQYF
>NA|TRBD1|TRBJ1-6|TRBV7-6
TGTGCCAGCAGCCCCGACAGGGTTTTTTCACCCCTCCACTTT
CASSPDRVFSPLHF
>NA|TRBD1|TRBJ2-1|TRBV24-1
TGTGCCACCAGTGATATCGGGACAGGGACCCATGAGCAGTTCTTC
CATSDIGTGTHEQFF
>NA|NA|TRBJ2-7|TRBV30
TGTGCCTGGAGTGTACGGGGCGAGCAGTACTTC
CAWSVRGEQYF
>NA|NA|TRBJ2-5|TRBV19
TGTGCCAGTAGTATCGGGGGAGTGAAGGCAGAGACCCAGTACTTC
CASSIGGVKAETQYF
>NA|NA|TRBJ1-6|TRBV20-1
TGCAGTGCCGGGGGTCCACCCCTCCACTTT
CSAGGPPLHF
>NA|NA|TRBJ1-2|TRBV6-5
TGTGCCAGCGGTCCCAGGGGTCCAAACTATGGCTACACCTTC
CASGPRGPNYGYTF
>NA|NA|TRBJ1-4|TRBV29-1
TGCAGCGTTGATCATTTGGGAGCTAATGAAAAACTGTTTTTT
CSVDHLGANEKLFF
>NA|TRBD1|TRBJ1-1|TRBV30
TGTGCCTCACCCAAGGAGGGGGCGGCGACTGAAGCTTTCTTT
CASPKEGAATEAFF
>NA|NA|TRBJ1-2|TRBV7-8
TGTGCCAGCAGCTTAAGTGGGGGGGCAGGCTATGGCTACACCTTC
CASSLSGGAGYGYTF
>NA|TRBD2|TRBJ2-5|TRBV5-1
TGCGCCAGCAGCCCCGAGAGCGGGAGGAAAGTCCAGTACTTC
CASSPESGRKVQYF
>NA|NA|TRBJ1-4|TRBV30
TGTGCCTGGAGTGTACAGACTAATGAAAAACTGTTTTTT
CAWSVQTNEKLFF
>few|NA|TRBJ2-7|TRBV5-4
TGTGCCAGCAGCTTCCGAGGGACTGGCTCCGACTACGAGCAGTACTTC
CASSFRGTGSDYEQYF
>once|NA|TRBJ1-5|TRBV27
TGTGCCAGCAGTTCGAGGGGAGTCCGCCCGGGGGGGAATCAGCCCCAGCATTTT
CASSSRGVRPGGNQPQHF
>few|NA|TRBJ1-4|TRBV7-6
TGTGCCAGCAGGCTACAGGGATCTTACTATGCAACTAATGAAAAACTGTTTTTT
CASRLQGSYYATNEKLFF
>NA|TRBD1|TRBJ1-2|TRBV5-1
TGCGCCAGCAGCAAGGGGGACAGCCGTGGCTACACCTTC
CASSKGDSRGYTF
>NA|TRBD2|TRBJ2-7|TRBV3-1/TRBV3-2
TGTGCCAGCAGCCTACTAGCGGGAGGAAGCTACGAGCAGTACTTC
CASSLLAGGSYEQYF
>NA|TRBD2|TRBJ2-1|TRBV11-3
TGTGCCAGCAGTAGCTTAGCGGGAGGAGACAATGAGCAGTTCTTC
CASSSLAGGDNEQFF
>NA|NA|TRBJ2-5|TRBV5-1
TGCGCCAGCAGCGGCGCGGGTCTAGAGACCCAGTACTTC
CASSGAGLETQYF
>NA|NA|TRBJ1-1|TRBV9
TGTGCCAGCAGCGTAGCGGGAGCGAACACTGAAGCTTTCTTT
CASSVAGANTEAFF
>many|TRBD2|TRBJ2-1|TRBV5-1
TGCGCCAGCAGCTCTGCCCGACTAGCGGGAGTGAATGAGCAGTTCTTC
CASSSARLAGVNEQFF
>NA|TRBD2|TRBJ2-1|TRBV7-9
TGTGCCAGCAGCCCCCCAGGACTAGCGGGAATCAACAATGAGCAGTTCTTC
CASSPPGLAGINNEQFF
>NA|NA|TRBJ2-7|TRBV30
TGTGCCTGGAAACCGGGACAGCTTCCCGGGGGCCACTACGAGCAGTACTTC
CAWKPGQLPGGHYEQYF
>NA|TRBD2|TRBJ2-3|TRBV3-1/TRBV3-2
TGTGCCAGCAGCCCAACTCGGCGGGAGCTTACGGAATTTGGCACAGATACGCAGTATTTT
CASSPTRRELTEFGTDTQYF
>NA|NA|TRBJ1-5|TRBV24-1
TGTGCCACCAGTGATACCCAGGCGGGTCAGCCCCAGCATTTT
CATSDTQAGQPQHF
>NA|TRBD1|TRBJ2-1|TRBV11-3
TGTGCCAGCAGCGGCTCGGGACAGGGGATGAATGAGCAGTTCTTC
CASSGSGQGMNEQFF